A selection of T cell receptor beta chains follows, all from one sample in a study of blood T cell repertoires in COVID-19. Some clones are missing from TCRdb's copy, which holds only in-frame ones; the method was immunoSEQ multiplex PCR. Of roughly 320,000 clones in the sample, 85% to 90% were seen once. Material: peripheral blood. Every receptor here comes from a woman aged 30 to 39 with COVID-19, enrolled during active disease. Both conserved end residues are part of each CDR3. Each record gives: CDR3 length, V gene, CDR3 protein.

length: 16; V: TRBV5-1; CDR3: CASSLAPHPNTGELFF
length: 14; V: TRBV19; CDR3: CASSLGLGTDEQFF
length: 16; V: TRBV6-4; CDR3: CASAFLLHPVRRGYTF
length: 16; V: TRBV6-1; CDR3: CASSDSRLAGTETQYF
length: 12; V: TRBV5-1; CDR3: CASRQPQETQYF
length: 14; V: TRBV9; CDR3: CASSKGAGGQPQHF
length: 12; V: TRBV13; CDR3: CASSAGGAAQHF
length: 14; V: TRBV6-2/TRBV6-3; CDR3: CASSYGQISYEQYF
length: 14; V: TRBV19; CDR3: CASRHTGSYNEQFF
length: 12; V: TRBV6-5; CDR3: CASMRGSTEAFF
length: 15; V: TRBV5-5; CDR3: CASSLSWTENTEAFF
length: 12; V: TRBV19; CDR3: CASSNPPGTQYF
length: 16; V: TRBV9; CDR3: CASSVGTGDSGNTIYF
length: 16; V: TRBV4-2; CDR3: CASSHHSDRVGYEQYF
length: 16; V: TRBV5-1; CDR3: CASSFSGGTSGNTIYF
length: 15; V: TRBV15; CDR3: CATSRLTGQEDGYTF
length: 14; V: TRBV29-1; CDR3: CSVEEDTELYEAFF
length: 13; V: TRBV7-2; CDR3: CASSLTEDYGYTF
length: 14; V: TRBV2; CDR3: CASTKDRWVNEQFF
length: 12; V: TRBV28; CDR3: CATGRRRYGYTF
length: 14; V: TRBV10-3; CDR3: CAISRTGDGSPLHF
length: 15; V: TRBV7-2; CDR3: CASSLRERVNNEQFF
length: 14; V: TRBV13; CDR3: CASSLGRVNTEAFF
length: 17; V: TRBV9; CDR3: CASSAEGGGPNTGELFF
length: 14; V: TRBV28; CDR3: CASSPSQGTQPQHF
length: 16; V: TRBV24-1; CDR3: CATSDPSPPDTGELFF
length: 11; V: TRBV12-3/TRBV12-4; CDR3: CASSSFYGYTF
length: 14; V: TRBV5-1; CDR3: CASYSPIEHNEQFF
length: 14; V: TRBV5-1; CDR3: CASSLWRDNTEAFF
length: 15; V: TRBV19; CDR3: CASRQRTGDNSPLHF
length: 17; V: TRBV4-2; CDR3: CASSLLHPGTANYGYTF
length: 14; V: TRBV5-4; CDR3: CASSPGQGVDEQFF
length: 12; V: TRBV12-3/TRBV12-4; CDR3: CASSWSNSPLHF
length: 16; V: TRBV2; CDR3: CASRELGQGRSVKLFF
length: 13; V: TRBV28; CDR3: CASMRDSNQPQHF
length: 14; V: TRBV9; CDR3: CASSDHRGGETQYF
length: 15; V: TRBV4-1; CDR3: CASSQDQARNTEAFF
length: 14; V: TRBV14; CDR3: CASSPGGNTGELFF
length: 13; V: TRBV7-9; CDR3: CASSFGRVYGYTF
length: 15; V: TRBV3-1/TRBV3-2; CDR3: CASSPKRQGYSPLHF
length: 19; V: TRBV10-3; CDR3: CAISGRGLAGEKSTDTQYF